Below are 12 T cell receptor beta chains sequenced from a single sample in a study of shared clonotypes between healthy human individuals. The protocol was immunoSEQ multiplex PCR, while the TCRdb copy is restricted to in-frame clones and leaves out a portion. This sample has about 510,000 clones; around 79% occur once, and the top ten carry around 13%. The sequencing sample was made of PBMCs. Receptors originate from a middle-aged woman in good health. Some clones in this sample may be carry-over from other donors' samples.

The V and J genes are TRBV7-9 and TRBJ1-2; 7 bases align to TRBD1. The CDR3 runs to 14 residues. Germline V gives CDR1 SEHNR, CDR2 FQNEAQ (reference sequence). Unmatched junction bases numbered 7, after V lost 5 bases and J lost 4 bases. Here the CDR3 DNA reads TGTGCCAGCAGCCGAGGGGGCACCTTCTATGGCTACACCTTC. The encoded protein is CASSRGGTFYGYTF.

The chain employs TRBV10-3 and TRBJ1-4; no reliable D call. This CDR3 has 15 residues. V was trimmed by 6 bases and J by 0 bases, leaving 11 bases between them. CDR1 is ENHRY, CDR2 SYGVKD, per germline. This CDR3 is CAIRGSVTTNEKLFF. CDR3 DNA: TGTGCCATCAGGGGCAGCGTTACAACTAATGAAAAACTGTTTTTT.

The genes are TRBV4-2 and TRBJ1-2, with a weak D call TRBD1 (5 bases). Germline V lookup: CDR1 LGHNA, CDR2 YNFKEQ. The CDR3 consists of 14 residues. V lost 4 bases, J lost 5 bases, and 14 bases lay in between. The CDR3 DNA reads TGTGCCAGCAGCCCGACTCCAGGGATGTATGGCTACACCTTC. This gives the protein CASSPTPGMYGYTF.

The rearrangement joins TRBV7-2 to TRBJ2-7; D is unclear. The CDR3 consists of 15 residues. V shed 0 bases and J shed 5 bases, with 14 bases lying between them. Germline V gene data show CDR1 as SGHTA and CDR2 as FQGNSA. Written as DNA, the CDR3 is TGTGCCAGCAGCTTAGCCCTCTCTGGTTATGACGAGCAGTACTTC. Translated, it gives CASSLALSGYDEQYF.

V is TRBV15 and J is TRBJ1-4; D is undetermined. The CDR3 totals 12 residues. Germline-derived CDR1 and CDR2 are LNHNV and YYDKDF (reference sequence). Trimming stripped 4 bases from V and 8 bases from J, with 8 bases between. CDR3 sequence (DNA): TGTGCCACCAGCAACCCGAGAGAAAAACTGTTTTTT. As protein: CATSNPREKLFF.

This chain joins TRBV6-6 and TRBJ2-7; D is possibly TRBD2 (6 bases). Germline V gives CDR1 MNHNY, CDR2 SVGAGI (reference sequence). The CDR3 is 13 amino acids. With 7 bases removed from V and 4 bases from J, the gap between germline ends came to 14 bases. CDR3 sequence: CASTPTGVYEQYF. In DNA form, the CDR3 reads TGTGCCAGCACCCCCACGGGGGTTTACGAGCAGTACTTC.

A single count supports this clone. The chain recombines TRBV27 with TRBJ2-2; 8 bases match TRBD2. CDR3 length equals 17 residues. Unmatched junction bases numbered 12, after V lost 2 bases and J lost 7 bases. Germline V CDR1 and CDR2: MNHEY, SMNVEV (reference sequence). CDR3 DNA: TGTGCCAGCAGTTTAGGGCGGGAGGACCTTTATAGCGGGGAGCTGTTTTTT. Protein: CASSLGREDLYSGELFF.

V is TRBV30 and J is TRBJ2-1; a possible D gene is TRBD2 (6 bases). V lost 4 bases to trimming and J lost 4 bases, with 14 bases between them. Germline V lookup: CDR1 GTSNPN, CDR2 SVGIG (reference sequence). CDR3 length equals 14 residues. CDR3 protein: CAWTARGLYNEQFF. The CDR3, as DNA: TGTGCCTGGACAGCGCGGGGACTTTACAATGAGCAGTTCTTC.

As to this clone: With a much larger clone just one base away, this may be a read error. The chain combines TRBV7-2 with TRBJ2-1; D uncertain. V was cut by 6 bases and J by 9 bases, with 9 bases left in between. Germline V gives CDR1 SGHTA, CDR2 FQGNSA. The CDR3 has 11 residues. CDR3 protein: CASSPWSEQFF. DNA for the CDR3: TGTGCCAGCAGTCCATGGAGTGAGCAGTTCTTC.

The J gene is TRBJ2-6, the V gene TRBV2; unclear D gene. The CDR3 is 15 residues long. Trimming took 4 bases from V and 2 from J, leaving 9 bases between them. Per germline, CDR1 SNHLY and CDR2 FYNNEI. The CDR3 DNA reads as TGTGCCAGCAGTGTAAGGGAACCTGGGGCCAACGTCCTGACTTTC. Encoded protein: CASSVREPGANVLTF.

This chain uses TRBV6-1 with TRBJ2-2, with D maybe TRBD1 (5 bases). Trimming stripped 1 base from V and 7 bases from J, with 19 bases between. The CDR3 length is 17 residues. Looked up from germline, CDR1 is MNHNS and CDR2 is SASEGT. CDR3 bases: TGTGCCAGCAGTGAAGGTTGGGGCGTGGGTGGTGACGGGGAGCTGTTTTTT. Translated, it gives CASSEGWGVGGDGELFF.

This clone came up once. The V and J genes are TRBV4-3 and TRBJ2-3; D uncertain. Deletions cut 0 bases from V and 2 bases from J, with 9 bases between. CDR1 and CDR2 (germline): LGHNA, YSLEER. The CDR3 contains 15 residues. CDR3 DNA sequence: TGCGCCAGCAGCCAAGAAGTAACCGACACAGATACGCAGTATTTT. This codes for CASSQEVTDTDTQYF.